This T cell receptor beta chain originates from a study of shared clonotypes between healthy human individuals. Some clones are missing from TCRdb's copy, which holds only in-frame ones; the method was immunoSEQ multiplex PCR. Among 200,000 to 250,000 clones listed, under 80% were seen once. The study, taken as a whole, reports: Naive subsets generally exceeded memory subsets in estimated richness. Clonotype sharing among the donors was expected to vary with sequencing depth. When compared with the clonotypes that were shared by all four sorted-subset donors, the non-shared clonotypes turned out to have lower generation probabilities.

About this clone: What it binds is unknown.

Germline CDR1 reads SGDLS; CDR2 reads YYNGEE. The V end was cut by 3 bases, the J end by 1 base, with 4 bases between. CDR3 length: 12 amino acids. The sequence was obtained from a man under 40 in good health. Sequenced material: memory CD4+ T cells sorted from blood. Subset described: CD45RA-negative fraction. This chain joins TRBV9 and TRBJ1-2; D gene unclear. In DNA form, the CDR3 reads TGTGCCAGCAGCGAGAGTAACTATGGCTACACCTTC. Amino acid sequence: CASSESNYGYTF.